This entry describes one TCR beta chain. Its specificity is not known. The CDR3 has 14 residues. V shed 5 bases, J shed 2 bases, and the junction held 6 bases outside the gene matches. The germline gives CDR1 MNHEY, CDR2 SMNVEV (reference sequence). This sample stems from a study of PD-1 blockade in classical Hodgkin lymphoma. General study points: Reported findings placed baseline TCR diversity lower in newly diagnosed patients (compared with healthy donors).

Here immunoSEQ multiplex PCR was the method, and the copy in TCRdb shows in-frame clones only, minus some. This sample carries 5,000 to 6,500 clones, less than 90% of them seen once, and the ten largest clones take 20%. Time point here: newly diagnosed, previously untreated cHL patient sample. PBMCs were thawed, and CD8+ T cells were then isolated from them by magnetic negative selection. Peripheral samples used as comparators were newly diagnosed, untreated classical Hodgkin lymphoma PBMCs. The genes are TRBV27 and TRBJ2-7; 7 bases are a match to TRBD2. Sequencing was done on a sample of CD8+ T cells from blood. The TCR sequence derives from a human donor with classical Hodgkin lymphoma. CDR3 amino acids: CASSAWGGAYEQYF. Written as DNA, the CDR3 is TGTGCCAGCAGTGCCTGGGGGGGAGCCTACGAGCAGTACTTC.